One and the same sample provided the 24 T cell receptor beta chains below, sequenced in a study of vaccination and CD4 T cells after COVID-19. An Oncomine TCR Beta short-read assay was used to sequence the DNA from cultured CD4+ T cells. In TCRdb, the PCR reads were re-called with MiXCR into one record per CDR3 protein. This table holds some 14,000 distinct CDR3 sequences, just over 20% found once. Their cognate antigens are unknown. This sample's treatment: roughly 11-day PBMC culture with coronavirus spike peptide pools or control peptides (ViraFEST assay). The source material was CD4+ T cells from blood, cultured in vitro, sampled before SARS-CoV-2 vaccination. The receptors shown here come from a human donor who received a COVID-19 vaccine.

Comments on this clonotype: The junction departs from the called germline gene at one end, perhaps through a read error. J is TRBJ2-3 and V is TRBV6-5; D is possibly TRBD2 (6 bases). The CDR3 has 18 residues. In germline, CDR1 is MNHEY, CDR2 SVGAGI. DNA for the CDR3: TGTACCAGCAGTTACCTCGTGGGGGTGGTAGCGGACACAGATACGCAGTATTTT. It encodes CTSSYLVGVVADTDTQYF.

The rearrangement uses TRBV6-1 and TRBJ2-7, with TRBD1 matching 10 bases. This CDR3 region has 16 residues. V was pared by 1 base and J by 3 bases, with 6 bases of the junction left unmatched. The V gene's germline CDR1 is MNHNS and CDR2 SASEGT. In DNA form, the CDR3 reads TGTGCCAGCAGTGAAGATAGGGGACAGGGGTACTACGAGCAGTACTTC. This codes for CASSEDRGQGYYEQYF.

This clonotype came up a few times. The rearrangement joins TRBV20-1 to TRBJ2-3, with TRBD2 identical over 7 bases. With V trimmed by 0 bases and J by 6 bases, 6 bases remained unmatched. The CDR3 is 14 amino acids. The germline gives CDR1 DFQATT, CDR2 SNEGSKA (reference sequence). Here the CDR3 reads CSAREAAGPDTQYF. CDR3 in DNA: TGCAGTGCTAGAGAGGCAGCGGGGCCTGATACGCAGTATTTT.

A few counts support this clonotype. The rearrangement joins TRBV19 to TRBJ2-1, with a possible D match to TRBD1 (5 bases). This CDR3 is built from 12 residues. CDR1 and CDR2 (germline): LNHDA, SQIVND (reference sequence). Trimming shortened V by 4 bases and J by 7 bases, and 8 bases separated the two germline ends. The CDR3, as DNA: TGTGCCAGTAGTACGACAGTAAATGAGCAGTTCTTC. It encodes CASSTTVNEQFF.

The chain combines TRBV2 with TRBJ1-2; the D gene is possibly TRBD1 (6 bases). Germline CDR1 and CDR2: SNHLY and FYNNEI. There are 14 residues in the CDR3. Trimming stripped 4 bases from V and 1 base from J, with 10 bases between. In nucleotides, the CDR3 is TGTGCCAGCAGTGTAACAGGGAATAACTATGGCTACACCTTC. The encoded protein is CASSVTGNNYGYTF.

This clonotype rates as medium-sized. This sequence joins TRBV27 and TRBJ1-5, with TRBD1 as a possible D gene (6 bases). The CDR3 spans 14 residues. Germline V gene sequence: CDR1 MNHEY, CDR2 SMNVEV (reference sequence). Trimming left V 6 bases short and J 9 bases short, with 18 bases between. CDR3 coding DNA: TGTGCCAGCAGCCAAGGTAGGGGGAGTGGGCCCCAGCATTTT. This sequence encodes CASSQGRGSGPQHF.

The sample holds a few counts of this clonotype. The J gene is TRBJ2-3, the V gene TRBV20-1; D might be TRBD1 (8 bases). Trimming took off 6 bases at V and 5 bases at J, with 21 bases between the two ends. The CDR3 is 15 residues long. In germline, CDR1 is DFQATT, CDR2 SNEGSKA (reference sequence). CDR3 loop: CSAQGAGAAGDTQYF. As DNA, the CDR3 is TGCAGTGCCCAGGGGGCGGGGGCAGCGGGAGATACGCAGTATTTT.

The chain couples TRBV6-1 to TRBJ2-7; 9 bases fit TRBD1. The CDR3 has 17 amino acids. With 5 bases clipped from V and 1 base from J, the junction kept 12 bases outside the gene matches. The germline V gene encodes CDR1 MNHNS and CDR2 SASEGT. The CDR3 is CASSRLTTGGQSYEQYF. The CDR3, as DNA: TGTGCCAGCAGTCGGCTTACTACAGGGGGCCAGTCCTACGAGCAGTACTTC.

This clonotype is medium-sized by share. The chain combines TRBV6-1 with TRBJ1-1; 9 bases agree with TRBD1. V dropped 8 bases and J dropped 1; count of bases not matched to a gene: 8. The CDR3 runs to 15 residues. Per germline, CDR1 MNHNS and CDR2 SASEGT. The CDR3 sequence: CASRQQGAWNTEAFF. Written as DNA, the CDR3 is TGTGCCAGCCGACAACAGGGGGCTTGGAACACTGAAGCTTTCTTT.

There are a few counts of this clonotype. V gene TRBV15 combines with J gene TRBJ2-3; TRBD2 aligns across 10 bases. The V and J ends lost 7 bases and 5 bases, in that order; junction bases with no gene match: 3. The germline CDR1 and CDR2 sequences are LNHNV and YYDKDF (reference sequence). The CDR3 has 13 amino acids. CDR3 in amino acids: CATMPSGGDTQYF. The CDR3, as DNA: TGTGCCACCATGCCTAGCGGGGGAGATACGCAGTATTTT.

The sample holds a few counts of this clonotype. This chain joins TRBV20-1 and TRBJ1-1, with D unresolved. The CDR3 loop spans 14 amino acids. In germline, CDR1 is DFQATT, CDR2 SNEGSKA (reference sequence). V was clipped by 0 bases and J by 6 bases, with 14 bases between them. In DNA, the CDR3 is TGCAGTGCTAGAGATCCGGGATCAAAGGCTGAAGCTTTCTTT. Protein: CSARDPGSKAEAFF.

The chain recombines TRBV5-1 with TRBJ2-3; TRBD2 agrees at 13 bases. The CDR3 has 19 residues. Losses at the gene ends were 3 bases for V and 0 bases for J; bases not matched to a gene: 10. Germline loops: CDR1 SGHRS, CDR2 YFSETQ. The CDR3 DNA is TGCGCCAGCAGCTACAGTTCGACTAGCGGGGGGCCTAGCACAGATACGCAGTATTTT. As protein: CASSYSSTSGGPSTDTQYF.

CDR3 bases: TGTGCCAGCAGCCCCTACGCGGGACCCTACGAGCAGTACTTC. Its protein product is CASSPYAGPYEQYF. The V gene is TRBV4-2, the J gene TRBJ2-7, with D tentatively TRBD2 (6 bases). V was clipped by 4 bases and J by 2 bases, with 12 bases between them. The CDR3 totals 14 residues. Germline-derived CDR1 and CDR2 are LGHNA and YNFKEQ.

The chain employs TRBV30 and TRBJ2-5, with a tentative D call TRBD1 (6 bases). Germline lookup yields CDR1 GTSNPN and CDR2 SVGIG (reference sequence). V was pared by 4 bases and J by 5 bases, with 14 bases between. CDR3 size: 13 residues. The CDR3 protein is CAWTQGSGETQYF. The CDR3 coding sequence is TGTGCCTGGACGCAGGGGTCGGGGGAGACCCAGTACTTC. Full variable domain (outside the CDR3, taken from reference TRBV30 and TRBJ2-5): SQTIHQWPATLVQPVGSPLSLECTVEGTSNPNLYWYRQAAGRGLQLLFYSVGIGQISSEVPQNLSASRPQDRQFILSSKKLLLSDSGFYLCAWTQGSGETQYFGPGTRLLVL.

The J gene is TRBJ1-2, the V gene TRBV5-4; TRBD1 is a possible D gene (6 bases). CDR3 size: 15 residues. V gave up 4 bases and J gave up 2 bases, with 15 bases separating them. The germline gives CDR1 SGHNT, CDR2 YYREEE (reference sequence). The CDR3 DNA reads as TGTGCCAGCAGCGGAGCCGGGACAACGAACTATGGCTACACCTTC. Translating gives CASSGAGTTNYGYTF.

CDR3 DNA: TGCAGTGCCCAGCTAGCGGGGTATAGCACAGATACGCAGTATTTT. This codes for CSAQLAGYSTDTQYF. The chain links TRBV20-1 to TRBJ2-3; 9 nucleotides agree with TRBD2. Germline V gene lookup returns CDR1 DFQATT and CDR2 SNEGSKA (reference sequence). The CDR3 extends over 15 amino acids. Losses at the gene ends were 6 bases for V and 0 bases for J; bases not matched to a gene: 7.

J is TRBJ1-4 and V is TRBV12-3 or TRBV12-4; no clear D. The V and J ends lost 3 bases and 7 bases respectively, with 12 bases between them. The CDR3 is made up of 14 amino acids. The CDR3 loop reads CASSLLGKGEKLFF. CDR3 in DNA: TGTGCCAGCAGTTTGCTGGGTAAGGGTGAAAAACTGTTTTTT.

In its sample, this clonotype ranks as medium-sized (0.01 to 0.1%). The chain has TRBV7-9 and TRBJ2-3; maybe TRBD1 (7 bases). The ends were cut back, 2 bases at V and 3 bases at J, with 12 bases in the middle. Per germline, CDR1 SEHNR and CDR2 FQNEAQ (reference sequence). The CDR3 sequence is 15 residues long. CDR3 coding DNA: TGTGCCAGCAGCTTACAGGGGGGCCTGACAGATACGCAGTATTTT. Protein sequence: CASSLQGGLTDTQYF.

The chain uses TRBV30 and TRBJ2-7; 8 nucleotides align to TRBD1. CDR1 and CDR2 from the germline V gene are GTSNPN and SVGIG (reference sequence). V was pared by 4 bases and J by 6 bases, with 8 bases of the junction left unmatched. This CDR3 contains 13 residues. The CDR3 sequence: CAWTGTGYSEQYF. The CDR3 coding sequence is TGTGCCTGGACCGGGACAGGTTATAGCGAGCAGTACTTC. Full variable domain (rest looked up from reference TRBV30 and TRBJ2-7): SQTIHQWPATLVQPVGSPLSLECTVEGTSNPNLYWYRQAAGRGLQLLFYSVGIGQISSEVPQNLSASRPQDRQFILSSKKLLLSDSGFYLCAWTGTGYSEQYFGPGTRLTVT.

The sample holds a few counts of this clonotype. The genes are TRBV12-3 or TRBV12-4 and TRBJ1-3, with no clear D. The V end lost 3 bases, the J end lost 6 bases, and 3 bases lay between the germline ends. The CDR3 length is 11 residues. CDR3 DNA sequence: TGTGCCAGCAGTTTCGAAAACACCATATATTTT. It yields the protein CASSFENTIYF.

The chain employs TRBV7-8 and TRBJ1-2, with D unresolved. V lost 1 base, J lost 2 bases, and 5 bases lay in between. This CDR3 contains 13 residues. Per germline, CDR1 SGHVS and CDR2 FQNEAQ. The chain's CDR3 is CASSLDGNYGYTF. CDR3 DNA: TGTGCCAGCAGCTTAGATGGGAACTATGGCTACACCTTC.

This clonotype came up a few times. V usage is TRBV7-6 and J usage is TRBJ1-1; unclear D gene. The germline V and J ends were trimmed by 4 bases and 1 base, with 7 bases remaining between them. The CDR3 loop spans 13 amino acids. Germline CDR1 SGHVS, CDR2 FNYEAQ. The chain's CDR3 is CASSYGRNTEAFF. DNA of the CDR3: TGTGCCAGCAGCTATGGACGGAACACTGAAGCTTTCTTT. Drawing the rest from reference TRBV7-6 and TRBJ1-1, the complete variable domain is GAGVSQSPRYKVTKRGQDVALRCDPISGHVSLYWYRQALGQGPEFLTYFNYEAQQDKSGLPNDRFSAERPEGSISTLTIQRTEQRDSAMYRCASSYGRNTEAFFGQGTRLTVV.

This clonotype was observed a few times. The chain couples TRBV20-1 to TRBJ1-2, with 9 bases that match TRBD1. The CDR3 length is 13 residues. J was trimmed by 4 bases and V by 3 bases; bases with no gene match: 3. CDR1 and CDR2 (germline): DFQATT, SNEGSKA (reference sequence). CDR3 sequence reads: CSASRDRAYGYTF. CDR3 sequence (DNA): TGCAGTGCTAGTAGGGACAGGGCCTATGGCTACACCTTC.

The CDR3 loop reads CASSPDRGRTDTQYF. The CDR3 DNA follows: TGTGCCAGCAGCCCGGACAGGGGGCGCACAGATACGCAGTATTTT. The chain employs TRBV12-3 or TRBV12-4 and TRBJ2-3; 11 bases fit TRBD1. This CDR3 has 15 amino acids. V lost 6 bases, J lost 1 base, and 3 bases stayed unmatched.